The rows below give T cell receptor beta chains drawn from one sample of a study of blood T cell repertoires in COVID-19. Some clones are missing from TCRdb's copy, which holds only in-frame ones; the method was immunoSEQ multiplex PCR. The table lists 150,000 to 200,000 clones, 85% of them singletons. The specimen sequenced was peripheral blood. Source of these receptors: an elderly woman with COVID-19, enrolled during active disease. Each CDR3 is given without its conserved first and last residue. Each record gives: V gene, J gene, CDR3 length, CDR3 protein.

v_gene: TRBV25-1; j_gene: TRBJ2-2; len: 12; CDR3aa: ASSGTGGGGELF
v_gene: TRBV6-4; j_gene: TRBJ1-1; len: 11; CDR3aa: ASSEQANTEAF
v_gene: TRBV28; j_gene: TRBJ2-7; len: 12; CDR3aa: ASRPISGTSAAG
v_gene: TRBV27; j_gene: TRBJ1-5; len: 11; CDR3aa: ASRQEGARPQH
v_gene: TRBV5-1; j_gene: TRBJ2-1; len: 10; CDR3aa: ASSSSGVEQF
v_gene: TRBV5-8; j_gene: TRBJ1-5; len: 11; CDR3aa: ASSWGGNQPQH
v_gene: TRBV9; j_gene: TRBJ1-5; len: 13; CDR3aa: ASSVGDRGDQPQH
v_gene: TRBV7-9; j_gene: TRBJ2-1; len: 13; CDR3aa: ASSSSGTPYNEQF
v_gene: TRBV29-1; j_gene: TRBJ1-4; len: 12; CDR3aa: SVPTTGRDEKLF
v_gene: TRBV6-5; j_gene: TRBJ1-2; len: 12; CDR3aa: ASSSGGTNYGYT